Each of the 21 T cell receptor beta chains below was sequenced from the same sample in a study of T cells in Graves' hyperthyroidism and ophthalmopathy. Amplification of TCR beta CDR3 regions used RNA as the template. A set of HTBI primers served as the primers for a first-round RT-PCR of the TCR CDR3. One entry per CDR3 protein, called by TCRdb with MiXCR from the multiplex PCR reads. Among roughly 840,000 distinct CDR3 sequences listed, 38% were seen once. The sample comprised blood. Every receptor here comes from a young man with Graves' hyperthyroidism.

Here the CDR3 reads CASSPPGTGLQETQYF. The DNA for the CDR3 is TGTGCCAGCAGTCCCCCCGGGACAGGGCTACAAGAGACCCAGTACTTC. The V and J genes are TRBV9 and TRBJ2-5, with 9 bases matching TRBD1. The CDR3 contains 16 residues. Trimming at V came to 5 bases and at J to 2 bases, leaving 10 bases not matched to a gene. Germline V CDR1 and CDR2: SGDLS, YYNGEE.

The chain links TRBV4-3 to TRBJ1-2; the match to TRBD1 covers 7 bases. Per germline, CDR1 LGHNA and CDR2 YSLEER. V trimming: 4 bases; J trimming: 6 bases; junction bases outside the gene matches: 8. The CDR3 spans 14 residues. The CDR3 sequence: CASSLPGTENGYTF. Written as DNA, the CDR3 is TGCGCCAGCAGCCTACCCGGGACAGAGAATGGCTACACCTTC.

A few counts support this clonotype. The chain uses TRBV12-3 or TRBV12-4 and TRBJ2-7; TRBD1 matches at 7 bases. The CDR3 extends over 15 amino acids. V gave up 5 bases and J gave up 5 bases; unmatched junction bases: 12. The CDR3, as DNA: TGTGCCAGCAGTCCGACCCGGACAGGAAGGAACGAGCAGTACTTC. Translated: CASSPTRTGRNEQYF.

The J gene is TRBJ2-7, the V gene TRBV20-1; D gene unclear. V lost 1 base and J 4 bases, leaving 14 bases between the germline ends. The CDR3 has 14 amino acids. The V gene's germline CDR1 is DFQATT and CDR2 SNEGSKA (reference sequence). As DNA, the CDR3 is TGCAGTGCTAGAGCTATAGACTGGATATACGAGCAGTACTTC. Its protein is CSARAIDWIYEQYF.

The chain carries TRBV11-2 and TRBJ2-5; TRBD1 aligns across 8 bases. The ends lost 5 bases at V and 5 bases at J; junction bases unmatched: 7. Germline V CDR1 and CDR2: SGHAT, FQNNGV. The CDR3 is 14 residues long. In DNA form, the CDR3 reads TGTGCCAGCAGCCGATGGACAGGGACGGAGACCCAGTACTTC. Its protein is CASSRWTGTETQYF.

This clonotype was seen a few times. The chain carries TRBV11-1 and TRBJ2-2; D is perhaps TRBD1 (5 bases). Germline CDR1 is SGHAT and CDR2 is FQDESV (reference sequence). The CDR3 contains 12 residues. Trimming stripped 9 bases from V and 5 bases from J, with 10 bases between. The CDR3, as DNA: TGTGCCAGAGAACAGGCGACCGGGGAGCTGTTTTTT. Translation gives CAREQATGELFF.

This chain joins TRBV6-5 and TRBJ1-1; the match to TRBD1 covers 8 bases. Losses at the gene ends were 6 bases for V and 0 bases for J; bases not matched to a gene: 3. Germline V gene data show CDR1 as MNHEY and CDR2 as SVGAGI. The CDR3 spans 14 residues. The CDR3 reads CASRRDRMNTEAFF. The CDR3 DNA follows: TGTGCCAGCAGAAGGGACAGGATGAACACTGAAGCTTTCTTT.

This rearrangement joins TRBV10-3 to TRBJ2-5, with 7 nucleotides matching TRBD2. The CDR3 is made up of 12 amino acids. The V segment lost 11 bases and the J segment 4 bases; nucleotides outside the gene matches: 7. CDR1 and CDR2 from the germline V gene are ENHRY and SYGVKD. CDR3: CASRTSLETQYF. As DNA, the CDR3 is TGTGCCTCACGGACTAGTCTAGAGACCCAGTACTTC.

At least ten counts were recorded for this clonotype. The chain is built from TRBV2 and TRBJ1-2, with D maybe TRBD1 (5 bases). V lost 4 bases and J 8 bases, leaving 14 bases between the germline ends. The CDR3 is made up of 13 amino acids. Germline loops: CDR1 SNHLY, CDR2 FYNNEI. The CDR3 DNA sequence: TGTGCCAGCAGTGGGAACTTCGGGGGGGGCTACACCTTC. It specifies CASSGNFGGGYTF.

Turning to this clonotype: A much bigger clone sits one base away, suggesting this may be a read error. V is TRBV2 and J is TRBJ2-5, with 8 bases that match TRBD2. Germline loops: CDR1 SNHLY, CDR2 FYNNEI. Trimming cost V 7 bases and J 7 bases; bases outside gene matches: 8. The CDR3 runs 13 residues. The CDR3 loop reads CASTAGDGVTQYF. CDR3 nucleotide sequence: TGTGCCAGCACAGCGGGAGACGGAGTGACCCAGTACTTC.

The V and J genes are TRBV19 and TRBJ2-2; D may be TRBD1 or TRBD2 (5 bases each). The CDR3 runs to 15 residues. Trimming shortened V by 7 bases and J by 5 bases, and 17 bases separated the two germline ends. Per the germline V gene, CDR1 is LNHDA and CDR2 is SQIVND (reference sequence). CDR3 sequence reads: CASTPWGRGTGELFF. The CDR3 bases are TGTGCCAGTACCCCTTGGGGGAGAGGGACCGGGGAGCTGTTTTTT.

This clonotype showed up many times. The J gene is TRBJ2-7, the V gene TRBV10-3; D assignment may be TRBD1 or TRBD2 (6 bases each). The germline V gene encodes CDR1 ENHRY and CDR2 SYGVKD. Trimming pared 0 bases from V and 2 bases from J, leaving 8 bases between. The CDR3 extends over 14 amino acids. The CDR3 is CAISESRGAYEQYF. The CDR3 DNA reads as TGTGCCATCAGTGAGTCGAGGGGGGCCTACGAGCAGTACTTC.

The chain carries TRBV7-2 and TRBJ2-5, with 7 bases identical to TRBD1. There are 15 residues in the CDR3. Germline assignment: CDR1 SGHTA and CDR2 FQGNSA. Trimming cost V 5 bases and J 5 bases; bases outside gene matches: 11. CDR3 nucleotide sequence: TGTGCCAGCAGCCCGCCTGGGACAGCCCGGGAGACCCAGTACTTC. As protein: CASSPPGTARETQYF.

The rearrangement links TRBV15 to TRBJ2-5, with D tentatively TRBD2 (6 bases). Per germline, CDR1 LNHNV and CDR2 YYDKDF (reference sequence). The germline V and J ends were trimmed by 3 bases and 5 bases, with 19 bases remaining between them. The CDR3 runs to 16 residues. The CDR3 DNA reads as TGTGCCACCAGCAGCTTAGATTCGGGGGTAGGGGAGACCCAGTACTTC. It specifies CATSSLDSGVGETQYF. The whole variable domain, remainder taken from reference TRBV15 and TRBJ2-5, is DAMVIQNPRYQVTQFGKPVTLSCSQTLNHNVMYWYQQKSSQAPKLLFHYYDKDFNNEADTPDNFQSRRPNTSFCFLDIRSPGLGDTAMYLCATSSLDSGVGETQYFGPGTRLLVL.

This clonotype was recorded many times. The chain uses TRBV7-6 and TRBJ1-5; 9 nucleotides align to TRBD1. Germline CDR1 SGHVS, CDR2 FNYEAQ. After removal of 5 bases from V and 10 bases from J, the junction contained 6 bases not matched to a gene. This CDR3 contains 13 residues. Here the CDR3 reads CASSHDRGSPQHF. CDR3 bases: TGTGCCAGCAGCCATGACAGGGGGTCACCCCAGCATTTT.

The chain uses TRBV5-5 and TRBJ2-2; maybe TRBD1 (6 bases). This CDR3 is 17 amino acids long. V gave up 2 bases and J gave up 5 bases, with 19 bases separating them. Germline assignment: CDR1 SGHKS and CDR2 YYEKEE (reference sequence). The CDR3 protein is CASSLQGIVPPTGELFF. CDR3 DNA: TGTGCCAGCAGCTTACAGGGAATCGTCCCTCCGACCGGGGAGCTGTTTTTT.

This chain connects TRBV6-1 to TRBJ1-5, with D unresolved. Deletions cut 8 bases from V and 0 bases from J, with 8 bases between. The CDR3 contains 13 residues. The germline CDR1 and CDR2 sequences are MNHNS and SASEGT. The CDR3 DNA is TGTGCCAGCGGAGATTATAGCAATCAGCCCCAGCATTTT. Translated: CASGDYSNQPQHF.

The sample holds many counts of this clonotype. The gene calls are TRBV7-2 and TRBJ1-6, with TRBD1 matching 7 bases. The CDR3 covers 14 residues. Looked up from germline, CDR1 is SGHTA and CDR2 is FQGNSA. V trimming: 5 bases; J trimming: 7 bases; junction bases outside the gene matches: 5. CDR3 DNA: TGTGCCAGCAGCCGACAGGGAGGGAATTCACCCCTCCACTTT. Translated, it gives CASSRQGGNSPLHF.

This clonotype was recorded at least ten times. The rearrangement joins TRBV5-1 to TRBJ2-7; 13 positions match TRBD2. J gave up 4 bases and V 0 bases, and 1 base lay outside the gene matches. The germline CDR1 and CDR2 sequences are SGHRS and YFSETQ. The CDR3 consists of 15 residues. The chain's CDR3 is CASSLGLAGGYEQYF. In DNA, the CDR3 is TGCGCCAGCAGCTTGGGACTAGCGGGAGGATACGAGCAGTACTTC. The complete variable domain, with remaining parts taken from reference TRBV5-1 and TRBJ2-7, reads KAGVTQTPRYLIKTRGQQVTLSCSPISGHRSVSWYQQTPGQGLQFLFEYFSETQRNKGNFPGRFSGRQFSNSRSEMNVSTLELGDSALYLCASSLGLAGGYEQYFGPGTRLTVT.

This clonotype was detected once. It may be a read error: a sequence one base away is much more abundant. The gene calls are TRBV2 and TRBJ1-3; 7 nucleotides match TRBD1. CDR1 SNHLY and CDR2 FYNNEI come from the germline V gene. CDR3 length: 15 residues. CDR3 bases: TGTGCCGGCAGTCCACAGGGGCCCTCTGGAAACACCATATATTTT. Protein: CAGSPQGPSGNTIYF.

On this clonotype: The junction departs from germline at one end; a sequencing error may be responsible. The V call is TRBV10-3, the J call TRBJ1-6; D uncertain. The CDR3 loop spans 14 amino acids. Germline loops: CDR1 ENHRY, CDR2 SYGVKD. CDR3 sequence reads: CASSYHSYNSPLHF. The CDR3 region has the DNA TGTGCCAGCAGTTACCACAGCTATAATTCACCCCTCCACTTT.